These 31 T cell receptor beta chains were sequenced from one sample in a study of shared clonotypes between healthy human individuals. Sequenced by immunoSEQ multiplex PCR; TCRdb stores in-frame clones only, minus some. This sample has some 320,000 clones, with more than 75% found just once. Material: memory CD8+ T cells sorted from blood. Indicated subset: CD45RO+ cells pooled with CCR7-negative TemRA cells. Every receptor here comes from a man between 18 and 35 years old in good health.

The chain links TRBV30 to TRBJ1-4; maybe TRBD1 (5 bases). CDR3 length: 14 amino acids. CDR1 and CDR2 from the germline V gene are GTSNPN and SVGIG (reference sequence). V lost 0 bases to trimming and J lost 8 bases, with 13 bases between them. CDR3 sequence (DNA): TGTGCCTGGAGTGTTCCAGGGTTTGCGGAAAAACTGTTTTTT. Translated, it gives CAWSVPGFAEKLFF.

This chain joins TRBV4-1 and TRBJ1-5; maybe TRBD1 (5 bases). The V gene's germline CDR1 is MGHRA and CDR2 YSYEKL. The CDR3 is 16 amino acids. The V and J ends lost 0 bases and 5 bases respectively, with 14 bases between them. CDR3 bases: TGCGCCAGCAGCCAAGATAGTTGGGGAGGGGATCAGCCCCAGCATTTT. Translating it yields CASSQDSWGGDQPQHF.

This clone was seen a handful of times. This chain links TRBV5-6 with TRBJ2-3; D perhaps matches TRBD1 (5 bases). Deletions cut 1 base from V and 11 bases from J, with 17 bases between. In germline, CDR1 is SGHDT, CDR2 YYEEEE. The CDR3 runs to 14 residues. The CDR3, as DNA: TGTGCCAGCAGCTTGTTTTTAGAGGACACCCTGCAGTATTTT. This gives the protein CASSLFLEDTLQYF. Full variable domain (outside the CDR3, taken from reference TRBV5-6 and TRBJ2-3): DAGVTQSPTHLIKTRGQQVTLRCSPKSGHDTVSWYQQALGQGPQFIFQYYEEEERQRGNFPDRFSGHQFPNYSSELNVNALLLGDSALYLCASSLFLEDTLQYFGPGTRLTVL.

The chain joins TRBV5-1 to TRBJ1-4, with D perhaps matching TRBD1 (5 bases). The germline V and J ends were trimmed by 4 bases and 7 bases, with 17 bases remaining between them. The germline V gene encodes CDR1 SGHRS and CDR2 YFSETQ. The CDR3 contains 15 residues. CDR3 DNA: TGCGCCAGCAGCACGGGCGGACCGAGGGGTGAAAAACTGTTTTTT. Protein sequence: CASSTGGPRGEKLFF.

Only a few counts were recorded for this clone. The chain couples TRBV7-2 to TRBJ2-5; D is perhaps TRBD2 (5 bases). Per the germline V gene, CDR1 is SGHTA and CDR2 is FQGNSA. There are 13 residues in the CDR3. Trimming removed 5 bases from V and 5 bases from J, with 12 bases in between. CDR3 region: CASSDWRRETQYF. The DNA of the CDR3 is TGTGCCAGCAGCGACTGGAGGCGCGAGACCCAGTACTTC.

This chain uses TRBV13 with TRBJ2-2; 10 nucleotides line up with TRBD2. From germline, CDR1 is PRHDT and CDR2 FYEKMQ (reference sequence). V lost 4 bases to trimming and J lost 6 bases; unmatched junction nucleotides: 8. The CDR3 sequence is 16 residues long. CDR3 DNA sequence: TGTGCCAGCAGCTCACGACTAGCGGGCAATCCCGGGGAGCTGTTTTTT. Translating it yields CASSSRLAGNPGELFF.

The J gene is TRBJ2-3, the V gene TRBV5-8; the D gene is possibly TRBD2 (5 bases). The CDR3 totals 15 residues. Deletions cut 4 bases from V and 2 bases from J, with 14 bases between. Germline loops: CDR1 SGHTS, CDR2 YDEGEE. The CDR3 sequence: CASSADEGFTDTQYF. The CDR3 DNA follows: TGTGCCAGCAGCGCAGACGAGGGCTTCACAGATACGCAGTATTTT.

This clone is a singleton in its sample. The chain has TRBV7-2 and TRBJ2-7, with 12 bases that match TRBD1. The ends lost 5 bases at V and 8 bases at J; junction bases unmatched: 10. The CDR3 is 15 amino acids. Germline loops: CDR1 SGHTA, CDR2 FQGNSA. The DNA for the CDR3 is TGTGCCAGCAGCCCATTGGGGGGACAGGGGGCCAAGCAGTACTTC. It is translated as CASSPLGGQGAKQYF.

V is TRBV15 and J is TRBJ1-1; D ambiguous. The CDR3 totals 15 residues. Germline V CDR1 and CDR2: LNHNV, YYDKDF (reference sequence). V gave up 5 bases and J gave up 3 bases, with 16 bases separating them. CDR3 DNA: TGTGCCACCAGCTGGACTATAATTGGGGACACTGAAGCTTTCTTT. It encodes CATSWTIIGDTEAFF.

This sequence joins TRBV7-2 and TRBJ1-1; no clear D gene. From germline, CDR1 is SGHTA and CDR2 FQGNSA. The CDR3 length is 16 residues. The V and J ends lost 5 bases and 6 bases respectively, with 22 bases between them. CDR3 residues: CASSPKRAYLRAEAFF. In DNA form, the CDR3 reads TGTGCCAGCAGCCCTAAGAGGGCCTACCTGAGGGCTGAAGCTTTCTTT. Full variable domain (remainder filled in from reference TRBV7-2 and TRBJ1-1): GAGVSQSPSNKVTEKGKDVELRCDPISGHTALYWYRQSLGQGLEFLIYFQGNSAPDKSGLPSDRFSAERTGGSVSTLTIQRTQQEDSAVYLCASSPKRAYLRAEAFFGQGTRLTVV.

The chain has TRBV29-1 and TRBJ2-1, with 8 bases matching TRBD2. CDR3 length: 14 residues. Germline V gene lookup returns CDR1 SQVTM and CDR2 ANQGSEA. V lost 3 bases, J lost 2 bases, and 3 bases stayed unmatched. CDR3 nucleotide sequence: TGCAGCGTTGACGACGGGAGGGCCTACAATGAGCAGTTCTTC. This translates into CSVDDGRAYNEQFF.

V is TRBV9 and J is TRBJ1-2; D is unclear. The germline gives CDR1 SGDLS, CDR2 YYNGEE. Trimming pared 0 bases from V and 3 bases from J, leaving 15 bases between. CDR3 length equals 16 residues. This CDR3 is CASSVDPGLGDYGYTF. The CDR3 nucleotides read TGTGCCAGCAGCGTAGATCCGGGCTTAGGTGACTATGGCTACACCTTC.

The V and J genes are TRBV13 and TRBJ1-1; D is unclear. The CDR3 extends over 11 amino acids. With 5 bases removed from V and 5 bases from J, the gap between germline ends came to 6 bases. The germline V gene has CDR1 PRHDT and CDR2 FYEKMQ (reference sequence). The chain's CDR3 is CASSLSTEAFF. DNA for the CDR3: TGTGCCAGCAGCCTCAGTACTGAAGCTTTCTTT.

The genes are TRBV9 and TRBJ2-7; unclear D gene. Germline CDR1 and CDR2: SGDLS and YYNGEE. This CDR3 is 14 amino acids long. Trimming shortened V by 0 bases and J by 2 bases, and 9 bases separated the two germline ends. CDR3 bases: TGTGCCAGCAGCGTAGAACCGGCAACCTACGAGCAGTACTTC. This encodes CASSVEPATYEQYF.

This rearrangement joins TRBV2 to TRBJ2-5, with a weak D call TRBD1 (5 bases). Germline-derived CDR1 and CDR2 are SNHLY and FYNNEI. V lost 7 bases, J lost 4 bases, and 16 bases lay in between. This CDR3 contains 14 residues. CDR3 nucleotides: TGTGCCAGCATCCCGGACACTACGGGAGAGACCCAGTACTTC. This sequence encodes CASIPDTTGETQYF.

The chain employs TRBV5-1 and TRBJ1-4; weak D call: TRBD1 (5 bases). Trimming left V 3 bases short and J 5 bases short, with 14 bases between. The CDR3 is 15 residues long. Germline V lookup: CDR1 SGHRS, CDR2 YFSETQ. This chain's CDR3 is CASSSGTPWNEKLFF. As DNA, the CDR3 is TGCGCCAGCAGCTCGGGGACTCCGTGGAATGAAAAACTGTTTTTT.

The chain is built from TRBV11-2 and TRBJ1-2; weak D call: TRBD1 (6 bases). Trimming left V 5 bases short and J 0 bases short, with 13 bases between. The germline gives CDR1 SGHAT, CDR2 FQNNGV. CDR3 size: 15 residues. CDR3 coding DNA: TGTGCCAGCAGCACCGGGACACCAGCTAACTATGGCTACACCTTC. Protein sequence: CASSTGTPANYGYTF. The complete variable domain, with remaining parts taken from reference TRBV11-2 and TRBJ1-2, reads EAGVAQSPRYKIIEKRQSVAFWCNPISGHATLYWYQQILGQGPKLLIQFQNNGVVDDSQLPKDRFSAERLKGVDSTLKIQPAKLEDSAVYLCASSTGTPANYGYTFGSGTRLTVV.

This chain joins TRBV10-3 and TRBJ2-1, with 11 bases aligning to TRBD2. The germline gives CDR1 ENHRY, CDR2 SYGVKD. The CDR3 length is 16 residues. V lost 3 bases to trimming and J lost 2 bases; unmatched junction nucleotides: 3. The DNA of the CDR3 is TGTGCCATCAGTGACCCGGGACTAGCGGCCTACAATGAGCAGTTCTTC. Amino acids: CAISDPGLAAYNEQFF.

The chain links TRBV2 to TRBJ1-6, with 7 nucleotides matching TRBD1. From germline, CDR1 is SNHLY and CDR2 FYNNEI. This CDR3 is built from 12 residues. Trimming took 9 bases from V and 15 from J; bases not matched to a gene: 11. The CDR3 bases are TGTGCCAGGAGGGGGCAGGGCTATGACCTCCACTTT. The encoded protein is CARRGQGYDLHF.

The CDR3 spells CASSQDPAGRNYEQYF. CDR3 sequence (DNA): TGCGCCAGCAGCCAAGATCCCGCAGGGCGCAACTACGAGCAGTACTTC. The rearrangement uses TRBV4-1 and TRBJ2-7; D is perhaps TRBD1 (5 bases). Germline V gives CDR1 MGHRA, CDR2 YSYEKL. The CDR3 loop spans 16 amino acids. The germline V and J ends were trimmed by 0 bases and 3 bases, with 15 bases remaining between them.

The chain has TRBV30 and TRBJ1-5, with 7 bases matching TRBD1. The CDR3 is made up of 15 amino acids. The junction had 7 bases not matched to a gene; V was cut back by 3 bases and J by 2 bases. The germline V gene has CDR1 GTSNPN and CDR2 SVGIG (reference sequence). CDR3 region: CAWSRRGGGNQPQHF. The CDR3, as DNA: TGTGCCTGGAGCCGAAGAGGGGGCGGCAATCAGCCCCAGCATTTT.

The chain is built from TRBV28 and TRBJ1-2; D is perhaps TRBD1 (5 bases). The V and J ends lost 5 bases and 6 bases respectively, with 22 bases between them. From germline, CDR1 is MDHEN and CDR2 SYDVKM. The CDR3 runs 16 residues. The chain's CDR3 is CASSPGTDFPWNGYTF. The CDR3 nucleotides are TGTGCCAGCAGTCCCGGGACGGACTTCCCCTGGAATGGCTACACCTTC.

The chain has TRBV19 and TRBJ2-3; D ambiguous. The V gene lost 7 bases and the J gene lost 0 bases, with 17 bases spanning the gap. The CDR3 contains 16 residues. From germline, CDR1 is LNHDA and CDR2 SQIVND (reference sequence). CDR3 residues: CASTLRALLSTDTQYF. The CDR3 region has the DNA TGTGCCAGTACCCTAAGGGCCCTACTCAGCACAGATACGCAGTATTTT.

The V gene is TRBV7-9, the J gene TRBJ2-5, with D perhaps TRBD1 or TRBD2 (6 bases each). The CDR3 is made up of 15 amino acids. The germline gives CDR1 SEHNR, CDR2 FQNEAQ (reference sequence). The V end lost 5 bases, the J end lost 5 bases, and 18 bases lay between the germline ends. Here the CDR3 reads CASSPKGGDEETQYF. CDR3 coding DNA: TGTGCCAGCAGCCCGAAGGGGGGAGATGAGGAGACCCAGTACTTC.

This chain uses TRBV25-1 with TRBJ1-1; TRBD1 matches 8 bases. Per germline, CDR1 MGHDK and CDR2 SYGVNS. The CDR3 length is 14 residues. With V trimmed by 5 bases and J by 1 base, 3 bases remained unmatched. CDR3 DNA: TGTGCCAGCAGTTATCAGGGGGCGAACACTGAAGCTTTCTTT. As protein: CASSYQGANTEAFF.

In its sample, this clone was seen once. The genes are TRBV7-9 and TRBJ2-2; TRBD2 is a possible D gene (7 bases). Per the germline V gene, CDR1 is SEHNR and CDR2 is FQNEAQ (reference sequence). With 5 bases removed from V and 2 bases from J, the gap between germline ends came to 15 bases. CDR3 length: 16 residues. CDR3 nucleotides: TGTGCCAGCAGCCCCCTAGGGGGGGTAAACACCGGGGAGCTGTTTTTT. Residues: CASSPLGGVNTGELFF.

The chain recombines TRBV2 with TRBJ2-5, with D maybe TRBD2 (5 bases). Trimming took off 7 bases at V and 7 bases at J, with 16 bases between the two ends. The CDR3 runs 13 residues. CDR1 SNHLY and CDR2 FYNNEI come from the germline V gene. CDR3 in DNA: TGTGCCAGCAAATTTACCAGAGAGGGGACCCAGTACTTC. Residues: CASKFTREGTQYF.

In its sample, this clone was seen a few times. The chain combines TRBV6-5 with TRBJ1-6; D may be TRBD1 (6 bases). CDR3 length: 13 residues. Germline values: CDR1 MNHEY, CDR2 SVGAGI. Trimming pared 6 bases from V and 7 bases from J, leaving 10 bases between. Here the CDR3 reads CASSATGNSPLHF. CDR3 bases: TGTGCCAGCAGCGCGACAGGCAATTCACCCCTCCACTTT.

The chain has TRBV9 and TRBJ2-1; tentatively, D is TRBD1 or TRBD2 (6 bases each). Trimming cost V 0 bases and J 5 bases, with 18 bases left between them. The CDR3 runs to 17 residues. In germline, CDR1 is SGDLS, CDR2 YYNGEE. The CDR3 loop reads CASSVEGGGTNDNEQFF. CDR3 DNA: TGTGCCAGCAGCGTAGAAGGGGGAGGCACCAATGACAATGAGCAGTTCTTC.

The chain joins TRBV28 to TRBJ2-7, with 9 bases lining up with TRBD2. Trimming cost V 3 bases and J 7 bases; bases outside gene matches: 7. Germline V gene lookup returns CDR1 MDHEN and CDR2 SYDVKM. This CDR3 is built from 14 residues. CDR3: CASSFRGGAGEQYF. The CDR3 coding sequence is TGTGCCAGCAGTTTTCGCGGGGGGGCAGGAGAGCAGTACTTC.

A remark on this clone: The same CDR3 can be traced to other DNA sequences in this sample. This chain connects TRBV27 to TRBJ2-1; D assignment may be TRBD1 or TRBD2 (5 bases each). This CDR3 region has 14 residues. Trimming took off 2 bases at V and 0 bases at J, with 5 bases between the two ends. Germline values: CDR1 MNHEY, CDR2 SMNVEV (reference sequence). The CDR3 DNA follows: TGTGCCAGCAGTTTAGGGGGCTCCTACAATGAGCAGTTCTTC. It translates to CASSLGGSYNEQFF.